A single TCR beta chain is shown here with its context. This entry belongs to a study of blood T cell repertoires in COVID-19. Whole-study context: Whether acute or convalescent, the COVID-19 samples came from the United States, Italy and Spain. In each case, the material was cDNA or gDNA derived from T cells, B-cell-depleted T cells, or PBMCs.

From germline, CDR1 is MNHEY and CDR2 SVGAGI. The trim removed 0 bases at V and 4 bases at J, leaving 5 bases unmatched. The CDR3 length is 15 residues. Per the study methods: Estimates of nucleated cell counts were drawn from the amplification of reference gene primers. The table came from immunoSEQ multiplex PCR; TCRdb's copy has only in-frame clones and leaves some out. The V and J calls and the clone size are those of that table, but D and trimming were determined from the DNA. Of some 240,000 clones in the sample, 75% to 90% were seen once. The sample comprised peripheral blood. The genes are TRBV6-5 and TRBJ2-7; 8 positions agree with TRBD2. This TCR came from a man in his fifties or sixties who had recovered from COVID-19. Here the CDR3 DNA reads TGTGCCAGCAGTTACTCGAGTAGCGGGGATTACGAGCAGTACTTC. Encoded protein: CASSYSSSGDYEQYF.